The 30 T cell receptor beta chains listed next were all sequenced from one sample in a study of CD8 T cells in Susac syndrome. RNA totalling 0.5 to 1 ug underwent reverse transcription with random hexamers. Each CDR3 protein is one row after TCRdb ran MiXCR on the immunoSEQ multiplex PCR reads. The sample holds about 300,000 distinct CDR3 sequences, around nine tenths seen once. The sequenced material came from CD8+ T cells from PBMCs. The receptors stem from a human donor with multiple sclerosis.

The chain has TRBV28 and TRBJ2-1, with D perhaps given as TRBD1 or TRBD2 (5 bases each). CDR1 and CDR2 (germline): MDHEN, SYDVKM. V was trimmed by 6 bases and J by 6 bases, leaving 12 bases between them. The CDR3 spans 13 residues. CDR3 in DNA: TGTGCCAGCAGCACTCTGGGGGTCAATGAGCAGTTCTTC. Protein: CASSTLGVNEQFF.

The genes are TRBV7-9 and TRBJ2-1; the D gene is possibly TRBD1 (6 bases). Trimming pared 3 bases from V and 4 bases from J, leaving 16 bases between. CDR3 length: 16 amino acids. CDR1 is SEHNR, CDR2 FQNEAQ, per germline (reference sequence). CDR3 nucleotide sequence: TGTGCCAGCAGCTTTAGGCAGGGGCTTGGGTACAATGAGCAGTTCTTC. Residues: CASSFRQGLGYNEQFF. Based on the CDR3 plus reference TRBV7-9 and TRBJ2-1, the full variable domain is DTGVSQNPRHKITKRGQNVTFRCDPISEHNRLYWYRQTLGQGPEFLTYFQNEAQLEKSRLLSDRFSAERPKGSFSTLEIQRTEQGDSAMYLCASSFRQGLGYNEQFFGPGTRLTVL.

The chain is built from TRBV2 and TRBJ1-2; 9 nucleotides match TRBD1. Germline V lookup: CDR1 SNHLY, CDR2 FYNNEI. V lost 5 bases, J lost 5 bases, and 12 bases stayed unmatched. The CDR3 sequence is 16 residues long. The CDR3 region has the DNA TGTGCCAGCAGTACCTGGGACAGGGAGATGGGTTATGGCTACACCTTC. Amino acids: CASSTWDREMGYGYTF.

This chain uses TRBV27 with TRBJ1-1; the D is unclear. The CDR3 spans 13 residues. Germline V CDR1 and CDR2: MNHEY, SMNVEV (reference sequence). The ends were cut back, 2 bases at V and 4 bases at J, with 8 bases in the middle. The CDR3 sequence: CASSLGIGTEAFF. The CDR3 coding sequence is TGTGCCAGCAGTTTAGGGATTGGCACTGAAGCTTTCTTT.

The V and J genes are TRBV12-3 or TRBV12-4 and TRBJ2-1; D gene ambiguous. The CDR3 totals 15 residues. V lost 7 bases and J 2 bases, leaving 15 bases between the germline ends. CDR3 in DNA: TGTGCCAGCATTCACTCACCCCGGGCCTACAATGAGCAGTTCTTC. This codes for CASIHSPRAYNEQFF.

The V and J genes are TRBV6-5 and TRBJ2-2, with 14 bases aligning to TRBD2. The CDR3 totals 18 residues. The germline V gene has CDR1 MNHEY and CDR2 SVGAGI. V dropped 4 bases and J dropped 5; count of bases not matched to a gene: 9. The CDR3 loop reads CASSFIRLAGGPTGELFF. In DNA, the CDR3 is TGTGCCAGCAGTTTTATTCGACTAGCGGGGGGGCCGACCGGGGAGCTGTTTTTT.

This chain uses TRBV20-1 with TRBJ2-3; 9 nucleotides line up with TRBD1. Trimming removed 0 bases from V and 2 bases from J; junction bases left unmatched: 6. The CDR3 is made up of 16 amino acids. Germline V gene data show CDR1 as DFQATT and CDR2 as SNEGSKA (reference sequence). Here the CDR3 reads CSARDRDRVYTDTQYF. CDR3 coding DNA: TGCAGTGCTAGAGATCGGGACAGGGTCTACACAGATACGCAGTATTTT.

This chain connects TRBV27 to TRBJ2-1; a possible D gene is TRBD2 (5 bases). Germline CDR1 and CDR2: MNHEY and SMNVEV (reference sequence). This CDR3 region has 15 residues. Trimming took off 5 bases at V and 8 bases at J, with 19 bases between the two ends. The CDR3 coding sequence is TGTGCCAGCAGTCCCCGGGTAGCGAGATGGGATGAGCAGTTCTTC. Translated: CASSPRVARWDEQFF.

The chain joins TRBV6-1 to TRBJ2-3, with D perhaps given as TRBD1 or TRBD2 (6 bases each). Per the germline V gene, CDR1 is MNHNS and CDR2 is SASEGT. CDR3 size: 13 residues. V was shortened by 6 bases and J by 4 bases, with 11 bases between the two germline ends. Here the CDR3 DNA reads TGTGCCAGCAGACCCGGGGGCCCAGATACGCAGTATTTT. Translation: CASRPGGPDTQYF.

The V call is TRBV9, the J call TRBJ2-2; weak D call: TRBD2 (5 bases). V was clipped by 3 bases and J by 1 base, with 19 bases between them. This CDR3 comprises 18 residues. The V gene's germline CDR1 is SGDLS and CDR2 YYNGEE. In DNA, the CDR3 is TGTGCCAGCAGCGCCAGGCCATTTGTGGGAGAGAACACCGGGGAGCTGTTTTTT. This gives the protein CASSARPFVGENTGELFF.

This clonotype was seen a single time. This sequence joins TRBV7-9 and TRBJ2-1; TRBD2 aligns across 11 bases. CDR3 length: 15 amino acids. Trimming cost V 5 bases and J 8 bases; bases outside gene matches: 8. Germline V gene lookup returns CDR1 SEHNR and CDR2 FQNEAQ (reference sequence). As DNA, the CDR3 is TGTGCCAGCAGCGTCACTAGCGGGAGTGGGTATGAGCAGTTCTTC. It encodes CASSVTSGSGYEQFF.

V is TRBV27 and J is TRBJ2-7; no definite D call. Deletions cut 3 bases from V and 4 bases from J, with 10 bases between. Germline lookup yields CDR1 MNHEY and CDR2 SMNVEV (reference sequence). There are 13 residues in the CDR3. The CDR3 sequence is CASSLTLDYEQYF. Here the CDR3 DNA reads TGTGCCAGCAGTTTGACCCTAGATTACGAGCAGTACTTC.

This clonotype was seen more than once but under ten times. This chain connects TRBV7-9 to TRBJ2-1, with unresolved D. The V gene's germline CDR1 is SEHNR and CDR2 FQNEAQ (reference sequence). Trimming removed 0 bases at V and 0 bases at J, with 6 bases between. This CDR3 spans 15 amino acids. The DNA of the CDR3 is TGTGCCAGCAGCTTAGCGCGTAGCTCCTACAATGAGCAGTTCTTC. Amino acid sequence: CASSLARSSYNEQFF. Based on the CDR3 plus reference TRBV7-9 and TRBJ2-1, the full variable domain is DTGVSQNPRHKITKRGQNVTFRCDPISEHNRLYWYRQTLGQGPEFLTYFQNEAQLEKSRLLSDRFSAERPKGSFSTLEIQRTEQGDSAMYLCASSLARSSYNEQFFGPGTRLTVL.

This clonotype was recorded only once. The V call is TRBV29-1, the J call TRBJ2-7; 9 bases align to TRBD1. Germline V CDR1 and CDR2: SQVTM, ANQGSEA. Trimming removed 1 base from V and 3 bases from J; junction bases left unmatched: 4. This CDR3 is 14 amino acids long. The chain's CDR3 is CSVEGPGQGYEQYF. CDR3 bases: TGCAGCGTTGAAGGACCGGGACAGGGCTACGAGCAGTACTTC.

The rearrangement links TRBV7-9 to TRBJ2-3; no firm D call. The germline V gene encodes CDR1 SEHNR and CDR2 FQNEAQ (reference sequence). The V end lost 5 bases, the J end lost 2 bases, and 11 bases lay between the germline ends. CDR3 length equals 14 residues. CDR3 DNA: TGTGCCAGCAGCCCAGAGTCCCTCACAGATACGCAGTATTTT. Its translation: CASSPESLTDTQYF.

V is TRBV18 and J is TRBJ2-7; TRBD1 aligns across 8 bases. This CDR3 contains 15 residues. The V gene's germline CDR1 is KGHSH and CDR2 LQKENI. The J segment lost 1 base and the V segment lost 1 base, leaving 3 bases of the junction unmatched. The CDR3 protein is CASSPLRDRSYEQYF. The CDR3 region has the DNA TGTGCCAGCTCACCACTCCGGGACAGGTCCTACGAGCAGTACTTC.

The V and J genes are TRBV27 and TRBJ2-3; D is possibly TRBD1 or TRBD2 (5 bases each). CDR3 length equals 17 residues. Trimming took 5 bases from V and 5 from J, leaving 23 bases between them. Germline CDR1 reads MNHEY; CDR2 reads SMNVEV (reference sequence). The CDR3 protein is CASSPPPGRDPLDTQYF. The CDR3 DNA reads TGTGCCAGCAGTCCGCCCCCCGGCAGGGACCCGTTAGATACGCAGTATTTT.

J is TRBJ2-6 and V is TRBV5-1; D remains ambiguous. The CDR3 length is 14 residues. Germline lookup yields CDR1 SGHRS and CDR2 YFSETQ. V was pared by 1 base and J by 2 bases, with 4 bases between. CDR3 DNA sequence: TGCGCCAGCAGCTTGTATACTGGGGCCAACGTCCTGACTTTC. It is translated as CASSLYTGANVLTF.

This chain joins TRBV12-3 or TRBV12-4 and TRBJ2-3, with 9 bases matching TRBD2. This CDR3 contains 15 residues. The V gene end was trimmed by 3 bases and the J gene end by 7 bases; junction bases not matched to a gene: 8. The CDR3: CASSFSGGPRNTQYF. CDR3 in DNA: TGTGCCAGCAGTTTTAGCGGGGGCCCCAGAAATACGCAGTATTTT.

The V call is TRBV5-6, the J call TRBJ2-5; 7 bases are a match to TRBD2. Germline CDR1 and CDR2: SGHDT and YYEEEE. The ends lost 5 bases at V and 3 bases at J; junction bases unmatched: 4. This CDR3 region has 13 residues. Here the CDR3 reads CASRAGEKETQYF. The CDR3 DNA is TGTGCCAGCAGGGCGGGAGAAAAAGAGACCCAGTACTTC. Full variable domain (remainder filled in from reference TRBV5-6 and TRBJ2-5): DAGVTQSPTHLIKTRGQQVTLRCSPKSGHDTVSWYQQALGQGPQFIFQYYEEEERQRGNFPDRFSGHQFPNYSSELNVNALLLGDSALYLCASRAGEKETQYFGPGTRLLVL.

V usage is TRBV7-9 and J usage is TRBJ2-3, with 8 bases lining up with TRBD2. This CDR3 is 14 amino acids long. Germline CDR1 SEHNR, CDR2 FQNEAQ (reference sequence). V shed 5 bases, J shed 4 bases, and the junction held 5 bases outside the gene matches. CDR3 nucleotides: TGTGCCAGCAGCCCGGGACTAGGGCCAGATACGCAGTATTTT. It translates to CASSPGLGPDTQYF.

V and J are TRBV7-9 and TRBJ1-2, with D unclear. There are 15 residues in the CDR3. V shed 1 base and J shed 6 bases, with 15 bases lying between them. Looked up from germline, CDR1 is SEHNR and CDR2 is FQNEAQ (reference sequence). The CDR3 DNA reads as TGTGCCAGCAGCTTAGACGCCCGTGGCCCCAATGGCTACACCTTC. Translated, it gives CASSLDARGPNGYTF. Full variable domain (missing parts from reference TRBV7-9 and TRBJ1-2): DTGVSQNPRHKITKRGQNVTFRCDPISEHNRLYWYRQTLGQGPEFLTYFQNEAQLEKSRLLSDRFSAERPKGSFSTLEIQRTEQGDSAMYLCASSLDARGPNGYTFGSGTRLTVV.

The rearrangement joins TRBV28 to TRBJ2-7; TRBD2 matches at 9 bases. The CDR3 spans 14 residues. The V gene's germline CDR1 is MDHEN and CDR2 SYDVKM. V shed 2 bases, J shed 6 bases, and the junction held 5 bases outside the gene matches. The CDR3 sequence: CASSLAGGPLEQYF. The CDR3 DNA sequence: TGTGCCAGCAGTTTAGCGGGAGGGCCCCTCGAGCAGTACTTC.

The CDR3 sequence: CASISTRDVNGYTF. In DNA form, the CDR3 reads TGTGCCAGCATCTCAACACGGGACGTGAATGGCTACACCTTC. The chain joins TRBV6-5 to TRBJ1-2; D possibly corresponds to TRBD1 (5 bases). V was shortened by 7 bases and J by 6 bases, with 18 bases between the two germline ends. This CDR3 has 14 residues. The germline CDR1 and CDR2 sequences are MNHEY and SVGAGI.

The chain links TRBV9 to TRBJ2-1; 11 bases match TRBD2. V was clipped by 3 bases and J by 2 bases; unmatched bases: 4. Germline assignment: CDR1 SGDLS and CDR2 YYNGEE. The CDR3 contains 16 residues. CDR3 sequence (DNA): TGTGCCAGCAGCGCCTCGGGACTAGCGGCCTACAATGAGCAGTTCTTC. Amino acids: CASSASGLAAYNEQFF. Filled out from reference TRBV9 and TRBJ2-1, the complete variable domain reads DSGVTQTPKHLITATGQRVTLRCSPRSGDLSVYWYQQSLDQGLQFLIQYYNGEERAKGNILERFSAQQFPDLHSELNLSSLELGDSALYFCASSASGLAAYNEQFFGPGTRLTVL.

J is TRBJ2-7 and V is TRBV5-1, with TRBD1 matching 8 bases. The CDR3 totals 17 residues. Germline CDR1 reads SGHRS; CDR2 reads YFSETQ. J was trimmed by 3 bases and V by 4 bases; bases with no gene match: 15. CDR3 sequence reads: CASSPPLLGQGDYEQYF. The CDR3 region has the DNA TGCGCCAGCAGCCCGCCCCTCCTCGGACAGGGTGACTACGAGCAGTACTTC.

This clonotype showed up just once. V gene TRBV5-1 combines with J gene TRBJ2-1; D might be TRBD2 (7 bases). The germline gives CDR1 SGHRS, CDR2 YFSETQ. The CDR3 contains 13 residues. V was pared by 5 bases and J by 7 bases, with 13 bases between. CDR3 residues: CASRLGGANEQFF. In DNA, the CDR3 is TGCGCCAGCAGACTAGGGGGGGCAAATGAGCAGTTCTTC.

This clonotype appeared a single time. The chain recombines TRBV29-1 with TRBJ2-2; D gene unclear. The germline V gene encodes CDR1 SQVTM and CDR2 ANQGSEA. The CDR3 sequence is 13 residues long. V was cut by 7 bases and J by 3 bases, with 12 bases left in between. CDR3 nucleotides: TGCAGCGCCCCTGACCTGCACACCGGGGAGCTGTTTTTT. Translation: CSAPDLHTGELFF.

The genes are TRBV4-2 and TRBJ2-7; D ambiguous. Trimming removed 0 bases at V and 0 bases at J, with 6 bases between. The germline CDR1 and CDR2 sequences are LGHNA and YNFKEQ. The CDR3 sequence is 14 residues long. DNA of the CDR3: TGTGCCAGCAGCCAAGAACAGAGCTCCTACGAGCAGTACTTC. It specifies CASSQEQSSYEQYF.

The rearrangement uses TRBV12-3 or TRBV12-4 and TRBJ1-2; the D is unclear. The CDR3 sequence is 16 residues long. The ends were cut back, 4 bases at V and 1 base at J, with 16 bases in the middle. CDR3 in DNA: TGTGCCAGCAGTTCCACCTCTAGACTGTTTAACTATGGCTACACCTTC. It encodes CASSSTSRLFNYGYTF.